This T cell receptor beta chain is drawn from a study of blood T cell repertoires in COVID-19. Study-level background: Acute-phase and convalescent COVID-19 samples originated in the United States, Italy and Spain. PBMCs, B-cell-depleted T cells, or T cells provided the cDNA or gDNA that made up the material.

Original processing notes: Amplification with reference gene primers provided the estimates of nucleated cell counts. This table comes from immunoSEQ multiplex PCR, and its TCRdb copy is limited to in-frame clones, with some not included. That table gives V, J and clone size, and the DNA gave D and trimming. The sample gives some 200,000 clones, under 85% of which show up once; around 6.1% is in the top ten. This CDR3 region has 15 residues. Per germline, CDR1 SGHKS and CDR2 YYEKEE (reference sequence). V was cut by 0 bases and J by 8 bases, with 12 bases left in between. The specimen sequenced was peripheral blood. This TCR derives from a middle-aged woman with acute or convalescent COVID-19. The chain joins TRBV5-5 to TRBJ1-6; a possible D gene is TRBD1 (5 bases). In nucleotides, the CDR3 is TGTGCCAGCAGCTTGGAGGCGGCAGGGCATTCACCCCTCCACTTT. Protein product: CASSLEAAGHSPLHF.